The clone carrying this TCR beta chain is a singleton in its sample. Compared with germline, one end of the junction differs, possibly owing to a read error. Other nucleotide sequences from this sample produce the same CDR3. The sample is drawn from a study of blood T cell repertoires in COVID-19. Study-level background: Samples representing acute and convalescent COVID-19 were sourced from the United States, Italy and Spain. T cells, B-cell-depleted T cells, or PBMCs provided the cDNA or gDNA that served as material.

In the authors' workflow: Researchers report that nucleated cell counts were estimated from reference gene primer amplification. Data came from immunoSEQ multiplex PCR; TCRdb stores just in-frame clones and leaves some out. The DNA was the basis for D and trimming; V, J and clone size are from that table. The sample consists of hundreds of thousands of clones, around 88% of them appearing once. Germline-derived CDR1 and CDR2 are KGHDR and SFDVKD. The CDR3 runs 17 residues. The J gene is TRBJ2-2, the V gene TRBV24-1; 8 bases align to TRBD1. This receptor was identified in a woman aged 50 to 65 with acute or convalescent COVID-19. Material for sequencing was peripheral blood. The CDR3 reads CATSDPRQGTNTGELFF. Here the CDR3 DNA reads TGCGCCACCAGTGACCCTCGACAGGGGACCAACACCGGGGAGCTGTTTTTT.